This T cell receptor beta chain was identified in a study of blood T cell repertoires in COVID-19. Background on the study: Acute and convalescent COVID-19 samples came from the United States, Italy and Spain. T cells, B-cell-depleted T cells, or PBMCs provided the cDNA or gDNA that served as material.

In Seattle, patients joined the study during active infection and were tracked longitudinally. CDR3 length equals 14 residues. Trimming removed 3 bases at V and 0 bases at J, with 3 bases between. The germline CDR1 and CDR2 sequences are SGHTA and FQGTGA. Original processing notes: For nucleated cells, counts were estimated from reference gene primer amplification. Sequencing used immunoSEQ multiplex PCR; TCRdb keeps in-frame clones, though not all of them. D and trimming come from the DNA, and the V and J calls and clone size come from that table. This sample yields 400,000 or so clones, of which over 75% are seen a single time; roughly 1.4% belongs to the top ten.

Sequencing used peripheral blood. The chain couples TRBV7-3 to TRBJ2-6; no reliable D call. This clonotype was obtained from a woman in her 40s with COVID-19, enrolled during active disease. Here the CDR3 reads CASSFSSGANVLTF. The CDR3 nucleotides are TGTGCCAGCAGCTTCAGCTCTGGGGCCAACGTCCTGACTTTC.